This entry is about one T cell receptor beta chain. No antigen is known for it. This sample was included in a study of graft-versus-host responses after intestinal transplantation. Study as a whole: For approximately three years after anti-thymocyte globulin induction, all recipients took tacrolimus and steroids.

Here immunoSEQ multiplex PCR was the method, and the copy in TCRdb shows in-frame clones only, minus some. This table holds 99,000 or so clones, about 90% found once. CDR3 length: 15 residues. Germline trimming cut 4 bases from V and 6 bases from J; bases unmatched to any gene: 10. The V gene's germline CDR1 is SGHRS and CDR2 YFSETQ. Whole-study results and caveats: GvH clonotypes were identified within recipient marrow, with a subset emerging first in ileum or blood. Early after transplant, HvG clones declined as circulating GvH clones peaked. Allograft graft-versus-host to host-versus-graft clonal ratios ran high in patients with graft-donor T cell macrochimerism.

The V call is TRBV5-1, the J call TRBJ2-1; 7 bases map to TRBD2. Material: unstimulated CD4+ T cells sorted from spleen or lymph node cells, obtained before intestinal transplant. The receptor was derived from a human donor who received an intestinal transplant. The CDR3 DNA reads as TGCGCCAGCAGCGGCGGGAGACCCCCCTCCAATGAGCAGTTCTTC. It specifies CASSGGRPPSNEQFF.